Shown below are 5 T cell receptor beta chains from a single sample sequenced in a study of cytomegalovirus exposure and HLA in healthy donors. The PCR used 60 Vbeta and 13 Jbeta primers. Libraries were prepared by immunoSEQ multiplex PCR; TCRdb keeps only in-frame clonotypes and omits some of them. There are some 67,000 clones in the sample; about 77% occur only once, and about 9.6% lies in the top ten. The sample was PBMCs. All receptors come from a middle-aged man in good health and CMV-seronegative.

DNA of the CDR3: TGTGCCATCAGTGGACCCCTGAAAGCGAGTAGCTCCTACAATGAGCAGTTCTTC. Protein product: CAISGPLKASSSYNEQFF. The V gene is TRBV10-3, the J gene TRBJ2-1; D unclear. Germline CDR1 is ENHRY and CDR2 is SYGVKD. The CDR3 runs to 18 residues. With 4 bases removed from V and 0 bases from J, the gap between germline ends came to 19 bases.

The genes are TRBV25-1 and TRBJ1-5; D may be TRBD1 (6 bases). Germline V gene data show CDR1 as MGHDK and CDR2 as SYGVNS. The CDR3 consists of 15 residues. The V end was cut by 1 base, the J end by 10 bases, with 17 bases between. The CDR3 sequence: CASSESRTESSPQHF. In DNA form, the CDR3 reads TGTGCCAGCAGTGAATCTAGGACAGAATCTTCTCCCCAGCATTTT.

The V call is TRBV28, the J call TRBJ2-1; 9 bases line up with TRBD1. Germline CDR1 is MDHEN and CDR2 is SYDVKM. Trimming at V came to 2 bases and at J to 6 bases, leaving 8 bases not matched to a gene. The CDR3 consists of 16 residues. For the CDR3, the DNA is TGTGCCAGCAGTTTAATGGGGACAGGGAGGCTCAATGAGCAGTTCTTC. Translation gives CASSLMGTGRLNEQFF.

The rearrangement uses TRBV5-1 and TRBJ2-7; D perhaps matches TRBD1 (6 bases). Germline loops: CDR1 SGHRS, CDR2 YFSETQ. V lost 5 bases and J lost 2, with 20 bases in between. CDR3 length: 16 amino acids. The CDR3 loop is CASSRLDRTATYEQYF. CDR3 bases: TGCGCCAGCAGTCGGCTTGATAGGACAGCCACCTACGAGCAGTACTTC. The full variable domain, with the rest looked up from reference TRBV5-1 and TRBJ2-7, is KAGVTQTPRYLIKTRGQQVTLSCSPISGHRSVSWYQQTPGQGLQFLFEYFSETQRNKGNFPGRFSGRQFSNSRSEMNVSTLELGDSALYLCASSRLDRTATYEQYFGPGTRLTVT.

This chain joins TRBV7-3 and TRBJ2-7, with a weak D call TRBD1 (7 bases). Germline V CDR1 and CDR2: SGHTA, FQGTGA. Trimming took off 0 bases at V and 4 bases at J, with 13 bases between the two ends. The CDR3 covers 15 residues. The CDR3 sequence: CASSLTRDSHYEQYF. For the CDR3, the DNA is TGTGCCAGCAGCTTAACGCGGGACAGCCATTACGAGCAGTACTTC.